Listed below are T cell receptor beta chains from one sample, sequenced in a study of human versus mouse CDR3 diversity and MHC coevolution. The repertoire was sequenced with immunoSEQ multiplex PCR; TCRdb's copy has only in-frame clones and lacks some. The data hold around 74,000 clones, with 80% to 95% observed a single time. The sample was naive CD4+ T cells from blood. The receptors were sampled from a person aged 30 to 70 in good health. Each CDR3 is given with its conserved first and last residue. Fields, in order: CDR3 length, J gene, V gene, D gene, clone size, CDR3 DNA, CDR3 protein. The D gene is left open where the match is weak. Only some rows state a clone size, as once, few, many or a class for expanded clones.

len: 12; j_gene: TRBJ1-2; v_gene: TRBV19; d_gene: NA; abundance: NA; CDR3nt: TGTGCCAGTAGTATCTTACAGAGTGGCTACACCTTC; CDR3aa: CASSILQSGYTF
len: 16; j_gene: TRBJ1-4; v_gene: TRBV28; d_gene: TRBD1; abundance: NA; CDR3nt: TGTGCCAGCAGTTCCGAGCAGACAGGGATCCGACCAAAACTGTTTTTT; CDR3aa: CASSSEQTGIRPKLFF
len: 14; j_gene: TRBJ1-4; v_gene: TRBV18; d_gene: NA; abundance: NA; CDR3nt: TGTGCCAGCTCACCACGCGACACGGGGGAAAAACTGTTTTTT; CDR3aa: CASSPRDTGEKLFF
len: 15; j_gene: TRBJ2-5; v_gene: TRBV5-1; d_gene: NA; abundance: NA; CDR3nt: TGCGCCAGCAGCTTGGGCGGGCCACCCAGGAAGACCCAGTACTTC; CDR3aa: CASSLGGPPRKTQYF
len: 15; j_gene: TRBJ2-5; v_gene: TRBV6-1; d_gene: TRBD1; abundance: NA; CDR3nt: TGTGCCAGCAGTGAAGGGACAGGGAGGCTGGAGACCCAGTACTTC; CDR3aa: CASSEGTGRLETQYF
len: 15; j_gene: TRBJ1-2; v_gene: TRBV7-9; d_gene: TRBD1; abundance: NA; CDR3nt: TGTGCCAGCAGCTCAGACGGGACAGTAGCATATGGCTACACCTTC; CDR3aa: CASSSDGTVAYGYTF
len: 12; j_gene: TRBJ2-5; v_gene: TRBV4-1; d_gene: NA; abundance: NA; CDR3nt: TGCGCCAGCAGCCAAGACTCGGAGACCCAGTACTTC; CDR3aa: CASSQDSETQYF
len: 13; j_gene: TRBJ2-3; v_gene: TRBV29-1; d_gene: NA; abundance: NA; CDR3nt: TGCAGCGTTGAATCTCTTTACACAGATACGCAGTATTTT; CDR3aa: CSVESLYTDTQYF
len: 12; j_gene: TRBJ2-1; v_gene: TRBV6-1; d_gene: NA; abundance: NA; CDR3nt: TGTGCCAGCGGGGCAGGTAGCAATGAGCAGTTCTTC; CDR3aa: CASGAGSNEQFF
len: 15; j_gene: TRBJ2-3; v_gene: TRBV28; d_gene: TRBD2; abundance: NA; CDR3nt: TGTGCCAGCAGTTGGATTAGCGGGGGGGGAGATACGCAGTATTTT; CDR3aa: CASSWISGGGDTQYF
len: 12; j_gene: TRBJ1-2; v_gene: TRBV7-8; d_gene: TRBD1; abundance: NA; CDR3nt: TGTGCCAGCACCCGACAGGGTCGAGGCTACACCTTC; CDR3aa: CASTRQGRGYTF
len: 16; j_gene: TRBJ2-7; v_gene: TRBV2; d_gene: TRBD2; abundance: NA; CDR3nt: TGTGCCAGCAAACGGGGTGGGCTAGCGGTAAACTACGAGCAGTACTTC; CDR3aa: CASKRGGLAVNYEQYF
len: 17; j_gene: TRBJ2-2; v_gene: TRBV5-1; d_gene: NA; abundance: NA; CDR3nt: NA; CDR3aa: CASSFGPGLEVTGELFF
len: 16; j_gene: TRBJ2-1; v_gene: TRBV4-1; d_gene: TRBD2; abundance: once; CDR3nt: TGCGCCAGCAGCCGTCCCGGGACTAGCGGCTACAATGAGCAGTTCTTC; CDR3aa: CASSRPGTSGYNEQFF
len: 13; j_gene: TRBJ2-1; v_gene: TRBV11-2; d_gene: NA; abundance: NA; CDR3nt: TGTGCCAGCAGCTTAGTTTCAGGGAATGAGCAGTTCTTC; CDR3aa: CASSLVSGNEQFF
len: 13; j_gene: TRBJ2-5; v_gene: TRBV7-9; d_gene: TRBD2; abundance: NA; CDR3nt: TGTGCCAGCAGCTTACTAAGCGGGGGAGAGCAGTACTTC; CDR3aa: CASSLLSGGEQYF
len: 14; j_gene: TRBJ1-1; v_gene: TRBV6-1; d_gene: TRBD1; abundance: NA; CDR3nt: TGTGCCAGCAGTGCACCCGACAGGGGGCGGGGAGCTTTCTTT; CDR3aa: CASSAPDRGRGAFF
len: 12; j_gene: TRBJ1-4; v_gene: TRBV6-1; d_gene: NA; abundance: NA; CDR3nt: TGTGCCAGCAGGACAGTGCAGGAAAAACTGTTTTTT; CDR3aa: CASRTVQEKLFF
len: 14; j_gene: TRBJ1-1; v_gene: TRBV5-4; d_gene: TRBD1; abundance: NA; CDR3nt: TGTGCCAGCAGCTTTAACGACAGGGCGGCTGAAGCTTTCTTT; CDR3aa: CASSFNDRAAEAFF
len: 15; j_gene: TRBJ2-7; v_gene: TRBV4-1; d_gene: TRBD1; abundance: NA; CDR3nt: TGCGCCAGCAGCCGCGAATCCCGGGACAGCTACGAGCAGTACTTC; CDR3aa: CASSRESRDSYEQYF
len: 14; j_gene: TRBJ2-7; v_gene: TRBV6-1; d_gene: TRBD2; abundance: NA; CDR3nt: TGTGCCTGCGGGGCAGGCGGGAGCTCCTACGAGCAGTACTTC; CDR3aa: CACGAGGSSYEQYF
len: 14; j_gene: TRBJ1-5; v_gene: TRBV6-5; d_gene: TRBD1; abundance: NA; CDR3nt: TGTGCCAGCAGTGACCCCAGGGGGCGTCAGCCCCAGCATTTT; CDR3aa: CASSDPRGRQPQHF
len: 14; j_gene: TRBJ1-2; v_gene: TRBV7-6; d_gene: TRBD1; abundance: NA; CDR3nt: TGTGCCAGCAGTCCCCAGGGGGCCTTCTATGGCTACACCTTC; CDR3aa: CASSPQGAFYGYTF
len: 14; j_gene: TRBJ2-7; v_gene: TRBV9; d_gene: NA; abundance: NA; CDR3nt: TGTGCCAGCAGCGTAAGGGAAGGGGGCTACGAGCAGTACTTC; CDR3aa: CASSVREGGYEQYF
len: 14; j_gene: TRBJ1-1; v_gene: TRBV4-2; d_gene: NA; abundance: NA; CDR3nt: TGTGCCAGCAGCCAAGATCCGGGGGACACTGAAGCTTTCTTT; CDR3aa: CASSQDPGDTEAFF
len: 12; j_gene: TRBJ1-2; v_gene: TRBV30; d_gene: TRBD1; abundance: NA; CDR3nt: TGTGCCTGGAGGCGAGGGACAGCTGGCTACACCTTC; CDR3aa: CAWRRGTAGYTF
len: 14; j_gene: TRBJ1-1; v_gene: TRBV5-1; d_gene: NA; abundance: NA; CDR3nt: TGCGCCAGCAGCCCAGGGCAACCGAACACTGAAGCTTTCTTT; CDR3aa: CASSPGQPNTEAFF
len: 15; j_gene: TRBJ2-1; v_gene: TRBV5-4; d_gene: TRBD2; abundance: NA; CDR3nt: TGTGCCAGCAGCTTGCCGGGACTAGAAGTCAATGAGCAGTTCTTC; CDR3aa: CASSLPGLEVNEQFF
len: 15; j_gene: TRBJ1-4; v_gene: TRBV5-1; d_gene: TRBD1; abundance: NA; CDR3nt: TGCGCCAGCAGCCCACGACAGGGCGGTGATGAAAAACTGTTTTTT; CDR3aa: CASSPRQGGDEKLFF
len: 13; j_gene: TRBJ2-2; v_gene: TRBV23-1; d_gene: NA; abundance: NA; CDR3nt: TGCGCCAGCAGTGCGACACAGGCCGGGGAGCTGTTTTTT; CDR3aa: CASSATQAGELFF
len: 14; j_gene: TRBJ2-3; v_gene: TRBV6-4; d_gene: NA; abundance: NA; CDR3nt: TGTGCCAGCAGTATCGGTGGGGGCGGAAATACGCAGTATTTT; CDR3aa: CASSIGGGGNTQYF
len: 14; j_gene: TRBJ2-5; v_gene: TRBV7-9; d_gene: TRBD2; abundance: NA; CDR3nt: TGTAGCTTATCGACGGGGGGGCTCCAAGAGACCCAGTACTTC; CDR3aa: CSLSTGGLQETQYF
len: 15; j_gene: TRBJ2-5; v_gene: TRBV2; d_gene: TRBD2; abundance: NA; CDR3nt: TGTGCCAGCACCGAACCAACGGGAGGATTAGAGACCCAGTACTTC; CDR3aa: CASTEPTGGLETQYF
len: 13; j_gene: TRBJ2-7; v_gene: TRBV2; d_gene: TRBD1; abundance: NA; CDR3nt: TGTGCCAGCAGGGGACAGGGGAGGGACGAGCAGTACTTC; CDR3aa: CASRGQGRDEQYF
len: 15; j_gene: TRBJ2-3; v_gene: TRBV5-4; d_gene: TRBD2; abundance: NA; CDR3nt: TGTGCCAGCAGCCGTTCGGGGCAGGGAGGGGATACGCAGTATTTT; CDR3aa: CASSRSGQGGDTQYF
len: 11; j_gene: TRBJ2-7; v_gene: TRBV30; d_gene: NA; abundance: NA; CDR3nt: TGTGCCTGGTCGGGATTCTACGAGCAGTACTTC; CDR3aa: CAWSGFYEQYF
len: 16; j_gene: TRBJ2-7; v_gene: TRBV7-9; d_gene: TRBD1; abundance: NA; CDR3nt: TGTGCCAGCAGCCATACGAAAGCAGGGGGCTTCTACGAGCAGTACTTC; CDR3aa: CASSHTKAGGFYEQYF
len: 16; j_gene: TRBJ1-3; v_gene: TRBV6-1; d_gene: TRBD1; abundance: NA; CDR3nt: TGTGCCAGCAGTGAATTGGACAGGGTGGCGGGAAACACCATATATTTT; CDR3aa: CASSELDRVAGNTIYF
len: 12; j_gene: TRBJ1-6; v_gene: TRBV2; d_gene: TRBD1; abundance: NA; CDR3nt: TGTGCCAGCGACAGGGGGGATTCACCCCTCCACTTT; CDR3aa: CASDRGDSPLHF
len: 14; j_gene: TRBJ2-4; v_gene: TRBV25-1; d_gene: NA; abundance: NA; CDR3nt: TGTGCCAGCCAACCCACGGGGGCCAAAAACATTCAGTACTTC; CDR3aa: CASQPTGAKNIQYF
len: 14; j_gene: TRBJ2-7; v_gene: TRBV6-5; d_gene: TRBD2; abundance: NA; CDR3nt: TGTGCCAGCAGTTATGGCGGGAGTCCCGACGAGCAGTACTTC; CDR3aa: CASSYGGSPDEQYF
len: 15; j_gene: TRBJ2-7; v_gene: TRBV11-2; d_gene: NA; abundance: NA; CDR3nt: TGTGCCAGCAGCTTAAGCGCGGGACCAGCCTACGAGCAGTACTTC; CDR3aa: CASSLSAGPAYEQYF
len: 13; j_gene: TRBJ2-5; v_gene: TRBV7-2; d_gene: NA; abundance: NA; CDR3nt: TGTGCCAGCAGCTTAGGGGCCCTCTGGGAGCAGTACTTC; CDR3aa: CASSLGALWEQYF